There are many counts of the clone carrying this T cell receptor (beta chain). Its antigen is currently unknown. This entry belongs to a study of CD8 T cells in ankylosing spondylitis. V shed 0 bases and J shed 9 bases, with 13 bases lying between them. The CDR3 is 14 amino acids. Germline CDR1 SGHRS, CDR2 YFSETQ. General study findings and limits: With a CD8+ phenotype, disease-linked clones were relatively rare in peripheral blood. The clones that were linked to disease were reported to be significantly enriched in matched synovial fluid samples from ankylosing spondylitis patients.

Making the TCR beta libraries involved quantitative 5'-RACE with molecular barcodes. A single record per CDR3 protein comes from TCRdb applying MiXCR to the 5' RACE reads. The sample shows tens of thousands of distinct CDR3 sequences, around 10% of them seen only once. The chain has TRBV5-1 and TRBJ2-1; tentatively, D is TRBD1 (6 bases). This TCR was sampled from a male donor with ankylosing spondylitis or in good health (not recorded which). Sequencing was performed on blood, either unsorted or a sorted T cell fraction (not recorded which). DNA of the CDR3: TGCGCCAGCAGCTTGGCCAACAGGGTGGCTGAGCAGTTCTTC. It codes for CASSLANRVAEQFF. Combining the CDR3 with reference TRBV5-1 and TRBJ2-1 gives the whole variable domain KAGVTQTPRYLIKTRGQQVTLSCSPISGHRSVSWYQQTPGQGLQFLFEYFSETQRNKGNFPGRFSGRQFSNSRSEMNVSTLELGDSALYLCASSLANRVAEQFFGPGTRLTVL.